Each of the 32 T cell receptor beta chains below was sequenced from the same sample in a study of CD8 T cells in ankylosing spondylitis. Overall study findings and caveats: Blood from ankylosing spondylitis patients appeared to carry a characteristic roughly 8-variant TCR beta motif.

MiXCR, run by TCRdb on the 5' RACE reads, gives a single entry per CDR3 protein. The table lists a few hundred thousand distinct CDR3 sequences, 9.5% to 15% of them singletons. Their specific antigens are unknown. The specimen was blood, either unsorted or a sorted T cell fraction (not recorded which). The receptors stem from a male donor with ankylosing spondylitis.

This clonotype was seen only a few times. The chain employs TRBV7-8 and TRBJ2-1, with a weak D call TRBD1 (6 bases). Trimming removed 5 bases from V and 2 bases from J, with 13 bases in between. This CDR3 region has 15 residues. The V gene's germline CDR1 is SGHVS and CDR2 FQNEAQ. CDR3 in DNA: TGTGCCAGCAGCGACACAGGACAGCCCTACAATGAGCAGTTCTTC. It translates to CASSDTGQPYNEQFF.

This clonotype appeared a few times. The rearrangement joins TRBV5-1 to TRBJ2-1; TRBD1 might be the D (6 bases). This CDR3 contains 14 residues. V gave up 3 bases and J gave up 5 bases, with 12 bases separating them. Germline V gene lookup returns CDR1 SGHRS and CDR2 YFSETQ. The DNA of the CDR3 is TGCGCCAGCAGCTCCGGACAGAGTGACAATGAGCAGTTCTTC. This translates into CASSSGQSDNEQFF.

This clonotype was found a few times. The CDR3 nucleotides are TGTGCCAGCAGTGAAGGATTACTAAAGTACTCCTACAATGAGCAGTTCTTC. Its protein is CASSEGLLKYSYNEQFF. The chain is built from TRBV6-1 and TRBJ2-1; D uncertain. Trimming removed 1 base at V and 0 bases at J, with 13 bases between. The V gene's germline CDR1 is MNHNS and CDR2 SASEGT. The CDR3 is 17 amino acids.

The CDR3 sequence: CATSDPGQGASTGELFF. DNA for the CDR3: TGTGCCACCAGTGATCCCGGACAGGGGGCGAGTACCGGGGAGCTGTTTTTT. The chain joins TRBV24-1 to TRBJ2-2, with TRBD1 matching 11 bases. The V gene end was trimmed by 3 bases and the J gene end by 5 bases; junction bases not matched to a gene: 7. Germline CDR1 and CDR2: KGHDR and SFDVKD. The CDR3 spans 17 residues.

V is TRBV9 and J is TRBJ2-1, with a tentative D call TRBD2 (6 bases). CDR3 length: 15 residues. In germline, CDR1 is SGDLS, CDR2 YYNGEE. The V gene lost 0 bases and the J gene lost 6 bases, with 13 bases spanning the gap. DNA for the CDR3: TGTGCCAGCAGCGTAGAGTTAGCGGTTACCAATGAGCAGTTCTTC. As protein: CASSVELAVTNEQFF. The entire variable domain, with the rest obtained from reference TRBV9 and TRBJ2-1, is as follows: DSGVTQTPKHLITATGQRVTLRCSPRSGDLSVYWYQQSLDQGLQFLIQYYNGEERAKGNILERFSAQQFPDLHSELNLSSLELGDSALYFCASSVELAVTNEQFFGPGTRLTVL.

V gene TRBV7-7 combines with J gene TRBJ2-5; a possible D gene is TRBD1 (5 bases). The CDR3 sequence is 15 residues long. V lost 5 bases and J lost 5, with 18 bases in between. The germline V gene encodes CDR1 SSHAT and CDR2 FNYEAQ (reference sequence). CDR3 bases: TGTGCCAGCAGCGATGAAGGGGCAGCGAGGGAGACCCAGTACTTC. Amino acids: CASSDEGAARETQYF.

The table lists this clonotype with a few counts. The chain has TRBV7-9 and TRBJ1-6; unclear D gene. V was cut by 7 bases and J by 3 bases, with 4 bases left in between. Germline V CDR1 and CDR2: SEHNR, FQNEAQ (reference sequence). The CDR3 loop spans 12 amino acids. The DNA of the CDR3 is TGTGCCAGCACCCACTATAATTCACCCCTCCACTTT. Residues: CASTHYNSPLHF.

V and J are TRBV2 and TRBJ2-5, with unresolved D. The germline V and J ends were trimmed by 7 bases and 4 bases, with 19 bases remaining between them. The CDR3 has 15 residues. From germline, CDR1 is SNHLY and CDR2 FYNNEI. The chain's CDR3 is CASTAGPAGGETQYF. The CDR3 bases are TGTGCCAGCACCGCAGGCCCCGCCGGTGGAGAGACCCAGTACTTC.

The chain is built from TRBV7-9 and TRBJ1-2; D is uncertain. V gave up 3 bases and J gave up 8 bases, with 7 bases separating them. CDR3 length equals 11 residues. Germline assignment: CDR1 SEHNR and CDR2 FQNEAQ (reference sequence). The CDR3 bases are TGTGCCAGCAGCTTTACGGAGGGCTACACCTTC. Its protein product is CASSFTEGYTF.

The chain has TRBV6-5 and TRBJ1-1, with D perhaps TRBD1 (5 bases). From germline, CDR1 is MNHEY and CDR2 SVGAGI. The CDR3 has 13 amino acids. Trimming shortened V by 4 bases and J by 4 bases, and 10 bases separated the two germline ends. CDR3 protein: CASSWGRATEAFF. For the CDR3, the DNA is TGTGCCAGCAGTTGGGGACGTGCCACTGAAGCTTTCTTT.

This clonotype was seen a handful of times. The chain joins TRBV20-1 to TRBJ1-2; no clear D. The ends were cut back, 0 bases at V and 4 bases at J, with 6 bases in the middle. Per germline, CDR1 DFQATT and CDR2 SNEGSKA (reference sequence). The CDR3 loop spans 12 amino acids. As DNA, the CDR3 is TGCAGTGCTAGAGAGGAACTCTATGGCTACACCTTC. It encodes CSAREELYGYTF.

In DNA form, the CDR3 reads TGTGCCACCAGTGATTTGGGTTGGACTAGCGGGGGCCGCACAGATACGCAGTATTTT. Amino acid sequence: CATSDLGWTSGGRTDTQYF. The chain carries TRBV24-1 and TRBJ2-3, with 13 bases matching TRBD2. Germline-derived CDR1 and CDR2 are KGHDR and SFDVKD. This CDR3 is 19 amino acids long. V shed 0 bases, J shed 1 base, and the junction held 6 bases outside the gene matches.

The V gene is TRBV5-6, the J gene TRBJ2-3; D is possibly TRBD2 (6 bases). The CDR3 loop spans 14 amino acids. V was shortened by 3 bases and J by 1 base, with 9 bases between the two germline ends. CDR1 is SGHDT and CDR2 is YYEEEE in the germline V gene. The CDR3 reads CASSSQRGTDTQYF. CDR3 nucleotides: TGTGCCAGCAGCTCCCAGCGGGGCACAGATACGCAGTATTTT.

Comments on this clonotype: Mismatch with germline at one junction end may stem from a read error. The chain combines TRBV7-7 with TRBJ2-2, with D uncertain. The CDR3 runs 15 residues. Germline V gene lookup returns CDR1 SSHAT and CDR2 FNYEAQ (reference sequence). The CDR3 protein is CGSSPRAVGPYELFF. The CDR3 nucleotides are TGTGGCAGCAGCCCCCGGGCCGTCGGACCGTACGAGCTGTTTTTT.

There are many counts of this clonotype. V usage is TRBV5-1 and J usage is TRBJ2-3; maybe TRBD2 (5 bases). Germline V gene sequence: CDR1 SGHRS, CDR2 YFSETQ. The germline V and J ends were trimmed by 3 bases and 2 bases, with 13 bases remaining between them. There are 15 residues in the CDR3. CDR3 sequence reads: CASSWTGRFTDTQYF. For the CDR3, the DNA is TGCGCCAGCAGCTGGACGGGAAGGTTCACAGATACGCAGTATTTT.

This rearrangement joins TRBV5-1 to TRBJ2-2; D unresolved. The germline V and J ends were trimmed by 5 bases and 2 bases, with 4 bases remaining between them. The CDR3 covers 12 residues. From germline, CDR1 is SGHRS and CDR2 YFSETQ. For the CDR3, the DNA is TGCGCCAGCAGTCACAACACCGGGGAGCTGTTTTTT. Protein: CASSHNTGELFF.

This clonotype was detected ten times or more. The CDR3 DNA reads TGTGCCAGCAGCTTACAGGGGGCTAGGGAGACCCAGTACTTC. Translating gives CASSLQGARETQYF. The gene calls are TRBV12-3 or TRBV12-4 and TRBJ2-5; 9 bases map to TRBD1. V gave up 6 bases and J gave up 5 bases; unmatched junction bases: 7. The CDR3 sequence is 14 residues long.

This clonotype was seen a handful of times. The chain recombines TRBV5-1 with TRBJ1-2, with D unclear. The germline V and J ends were trimmed by 4 bases and 8 bases, with 12 bases remaining between them. This CDR3 is 12 amino acids long. From germline, CDR1 is SGHRS and CDR2 YFSETQ. In nucleotides, the CDR3 is TGCGCCAGCAGCATAAACCTGGACGGCTACACCTTC. It translates to CASSINLDGYTF.

This clonotype was seen repeatedly, ten times or more. The chain carries TRBV7-9 and TRBJ2-5, with D perhaps TRBD1 or TRBD2 (5 bases each). The CDR3 contains 15 residues. The germline gives CDR1 SEHNR, CDR2 FQNEAQ (reference sequence). Trimming took 0 bases from V and 0 from J, leaving 8 bases between them. For the CDR3, the DNA is TGTGCCAGCAGCTTAGCCGGGGCGCACCAAGAGACCCAGTACTTC. As protein: CASSLAGAHQETQYF. The whole variable domain, remainder taken from reference TRBV7-9 and TRBJ2-5, is DTGVSQNPRHKITKRGQNVTFRCDPISEHNRLYWYRQTLGQGPEFLTYFQNEAQLEKSRLLSDRFSAERPKGSFSTLEIQRTEQGDSAMYLCASSLAGAHQETQYFGPGTRLLVL.

The J gene is TRBJ2-5, the V gene TRBV20-1, with 7 nucleotides matching TRBD1. J lost 5 bases, V lost 1 base, and 10 bases had no gene match. The germline gives CDR1 DFQATT, CDR2 SNEGSKA (reference sequence). The CDR3 extends over 15 amino acids. The CDR3 reads CSARGPKGAGETQYF. CDR3 DNA: TGCAGTGCTAGAGGACCTAAGGGGGCAGGGGAGACCCAGTACTTC.

J is TRBJ1-5 and V is TRBV7-2; TRBD1 is a possible D gene (6 bases). Per germline, CDR1 SGHTA and CDR2 FQGNSA. Trimming took 8 bases from V and 3 from J, leaving 11 bases between them. CDR3 size: 13 residues. The CDR3 is CASAQGNNQPQHF. CDR3 nucleotides: TGTGCCAGCGCCCAGGGGAACAATCAGCCCCAGCATTTT. Combining the CDR3 with reference TRBV7-2 and TRBJ1-5 gives the whole variable domain GAGVSQSPSNKVTEKGKDVELRCDPISGHTALYWYRQSLGQGLEFLIYFQGNSAPDKSGLPSDRFSAERTGGSVSTLTIQRTQQEDSAVYLCASAQGNNQPQHFGDGTRLSIL.

V usage is TRBV7-9 and J usage is TRBJ1-1; D gene ambiguous. The V gene lost 1 base and the J gene lost 4 bases, with 10 bases spanning the gap. Germline V gene data show CDR1 as SEHNR and CDR2 as FQNEAQ (reference sequence). CDR3 length: 14 amino acids. The CDR3 sequence: CASSLVSDPTEAFF. CDR3 bases: TGTGCCAGCAGCTTAGTTTCCGACCCCACTGAAGCTTTCTTT.

V usage is TRBV7-2 and J usage is TRBJ1-5; unclear D gene. The CDR3 has 14 amino acids. CDR1 is SGHTA and CDR2 is FQGNSA in the germline V gene. Between the trimmed V and J ends, which lost 3 bases and 3 bases, there was a span of 9 bases. The CDR3 DNA reads TGTGCCAGCAGCTTGATCGGGGACAATCAGCCCCAGCATTTT. Its translation is CASSLIGDNQPQHF.

This clonotype showed up just a few times. The rearrangement links TRBV27 to TRBJ1-1, with a tentative D call TRBD1 (5 bases). CDR1 is MNHEY and CDR2 is SMNVEV in the germline V gene (reference sequence). V was cut by 6 bases and J by 2 bases, with 16 bases left in between. The CDR3 length is 15 residues. CDR3 amino acids: CASSILGGRNTEAFF. The CDR3 DNA reads TGTGCCAGCAGCATTTTGGGGGGACGAAACACTGAAGCTTTCTTT.

Here the CDR3 reads CASSLPGQPSVQPQHF. CDR3 sequence (DNA): TGTGCCAGCAGTTTACCGGGACAGCCATCTGTACAGCCCCAGCATTTT. This chain joins TRBV12-3 or TRBV12-4 and TRBJ1-5, with TRBD1 matching over 7 bases. The CDR3 totals 16 residues. V was clipped by 2 bases and J by 7 bases; unmatched bases: 11.

This clonotype was observed a few times. V and J are TRBV10-3 and TRBJ2-7; tentatively, D is TRBD1 (6 bases). Germline V gene lookup returns CDR1 ENHRY and CDR2 SYGVKD. The CDR3 spans 13 residues. V lost 6 bases, J lost 0 bases, and 9 bases lay in between. The CDR3 region has the DNA TGTGCCATCAGCCCGGACAGCTCCTACGAGCAGTACTTC. This encodes CAISPDSSYEQYF.

This clonotype has just a few counts. V and J are TRBV30 and TRBJ2-1; 9 positions agree with TRBD2. Germline V gene sequence: CDR1 GTSNPN, CDR2 SVGIG (reference sequence). The CDR3 extends over 13 amino acids. V gave up 3 bases and J gave up 7 bases; unmatched junction bases: 4. The CDR3 spells CAWRREGRNEQFF. CDR3 DNA: TGTGCCTGGAGGCGGGAGGGCCGAAATGAGCAGTTCTTC.

V gene TRBV27 combines with J gene TRBJ2-1, with D perhaps TRBD1 or TRBD2 (5 bases each). V gave up 4 bases and J gave up 3 bases, with 19 bases separating them. The germline gives CDR1 MNHEY, CDR2 SMNVEV (reference sequence). The CDR3 is 17 amino acids. CDR3 residues: CASSSPGMGTLYNEQFF. In nucleotides, the CDR3 is TGTGCCAGCAGTTCCCCCGGGATGGGGACCCTCTACAATGAGCAGTTCTTC.

This clonotype came up a few times. CDR3 DNA: TGCAGTGCTTCCCACCCGACTAGCGGGAGGACTTGGAGGTTCTTC. Translated, it gives CSASHPTSGRTWRFF. J is TRBJ2-1 and V is TRBV20-1; 13 bases are a match to TRBD2. The CDR3 is made up of 15 amino acids. The trim removed 5 bases at V and 15 bases at J, leaving 16 bases unmatched. From germline, CDR1 is DFQATT and CDR2 SNEGSKA (reference sequence).

The chain uses TRBV19 and TRBJ2-1, with unresolved D. Trimming removed 5 bases from V and 0 bases from J, with 11 bases in between. The CDR3 spans 15 residues. Per the germline V gene, CDR1 is LNHDA and CDR2 is SQIVND (reference sequence). CDR3 DNA sequence: TGTGCCAGTAGTCCGGTGGACCTCTCCTACAATGAGCAGTTCTTC. Protein product: CASSPVDLSYNEQFF.

This clonotype was recorded many times. V usage is TRBV27 and J usage is TRBJ1-5, with D unclear. V was pared by 1 base and J by 7 bases, with 20 bases between. The CDR3 loop spans 17 amino acids. Germline V gene sequence: CDR1 MNHEY, CDR2 SMNVEV (reference sequence). Here the CDR3 reads CASSLWARDLYSQPQHF. Here the CDR3 DNA reads TGTGCCAGCAGTTTATGGGCCCGAGACCTGTACAGCCAGCCCCAGCATTTT.

V usage is TRBV2 and J usage is TRBJ2-1, with 10 bases aligning to TRBD2. This CDR3 has 15 amino acids. Germline assignment: CDR1 SNHLY and CDR2 FYNNEI. V lost 7 bases to trimming and J lost 2 bases; unmatched junction nucleotides: 5. The CDR3 spells CASNEREGPYNEQFF. The CDR3 DNA reads as TGTGCCAGCAACGAGCGGGAGGGCCCCTACAATGAGCAGTTCTTC.